The 8 T cell receptor beta chains given below trace back to one sample, sequenced in a study of identical twins. TCRdb called the 5' RACE reads again in MiXCR, with one record for every CDR3 protein. The sample carries about 900,000 distinct CDR3 sequences, over 9% recorded once. This sample was also put to use in a study of yellow fever vaccine responses in identical twins.

The sample comprised PBMCs. These receptor sequences come from a woman aged 18-35 years in good health.

The genes are TRBV20-1 and TRBJ2-3; maybe TRBD2 (6 bases). CDR1 and CDR2 (germline): DFQATT, SNEGSKA (reference sequence). The V end was cut by 7 bases, the J end by 3 bases, with 20 bases between. The CDR3 length is 15 residues. For the CDR3, the DNA is TGCAGTGTTACCCCCTTCGCGGGGAAAACAGATACGCAGTATTTT. Translation gives CSVTPFAGKTDTQYF.

This clonotype was seen at least ten times. V usage is TRBV10-3 and J usage is TRBJ2-1, with TRBD2 identical over 8 bases. J lost 2 bases, V lost 5 bases, and 5 bases had no gene match. Germline CDR1 is ENHRY and CDR2 is SYGVKD. The CDR3 is made up of 15 amino acids. CDR3 sequence (DNA): TGTGCCATCAGTTTCCAGCGGGAGACCTACAATGAGCAGTTCTTC. Translated, it gives CAISFQRETYNEQFF.

This clonotype was seen more than once but under ten times. The rearrangement uses TRBV14 and TRBJ2-4; D may correspond to TRBD1 or TRBD2 (5 bases each). The CDR3 consists of 17 residues. The germline V gene encodes CDR1 SGHDN and CDR2 FVKESK. V lost 2 bases, J lost 0 bases, and 14 bases lay in between. CDR3: CASSQRTGGLAKNIQYF. CDR3 in DNA: TGTGCCAGCAGCCAAAGGACTGGGGGTTTAGCCAAAAACATTCAGTACTTC.

The rearrangement uses TRBV6-5 and TRBJ1-5; no clear D gene. Germline V CDR1 and CDR2: MNHEY, SVGAGI. Trimming removed 3 bases at V and 6 bases at J, with 9 bases between. The CDR3 covers 13 residues. DNA for the CDR3: TGTGCCAGCAGTTATGGTTTCCGTCAGCCCCAGCATTTT. Translation: CASSYGFRQPQHF.

The chain uses TRBV28 and TRBJ1-3, with D hard to call. The CDR3 covers 15 residues. The V gene's germline CDR1 is MDHEN and CDR2 SYDVKM. The germline V and J ends were trimmed by 7 bases and 0 bases, with 13 bases remaining between them. The CDR3 loop reads CASTLGQVSGNTIYF. The CDR3 region has the DNA TGTGCCAGCACCTTGGGCCAGGTCTCTGGAAACACCATATATTTT.

The table lists this clonotype with a few counts. This sequence joins TRBV6-5 and TRBJ1-4; TRBD1 matches at 8 bases. CDR1 is MNHEY, CDR2 SVGAGI, per germline. The V segment lost 2 bases and the J segment 8 bases; nucleotides outside the gene matches: 7. The CDR3 is 15 residues long. CDR3 sequence: CASSYPGQGEEKLFF. CDR3 nucleotide sequence: TGTGCCAGCAGTTACCCTGGACAGGGCGAGGAAAAACTGTTTTTT.

The chain couples TRBV5-1 to TRBJ2-4; D possibly uses TRBD1 or TRBD2 (5 bases each). V gave up 4 bases and J gave up 1 base, with 9 bases separating them. From germline, CDR1 is SGHRS and CDR2 YFSETQ. CDR3 length equals 14 residues. The CDR3 loop is CASSRGTAKNIQYF. The CDR3 DNA reads as TGCGCCAGCAGCCGGGGCACGGCCAAAAACATTCAGTACTTC. Using reference TRBV5-1 and TRBJ2-4 for the parts outside the CDR3, the full variable domain is KAGVTQTPRYLIKTRGQQVTLSCSPISGHRSVSWYQQTPGQGLQFLFEYFSETQRNKGNFPGRFSGRQFSNSRSEMNVSTLELGDSALYLCASSRGTAKNIQYFGAGTRLSVL.

This rearrangement joins TRBV19 to TRBJ2-1, with 7 positions matching TRBD2. V dropped 10 bases and J dropped 1; count of bases not matched to a gene: 10. This CDR3 is built from 15 residues. Germline CDR1 is LNHDA and CDR2 is SQIVND (reference sequence). The CDR3 sequence: CATGSSGVSYNEQFF. The CDR3 bases are TGTGCCACCGGGTCTAGCGGAGTTTCCTACAATGAGCAGTTCTTC.